The T cell receptor (beta chain) described here comes from a study of cytomegalovirus exposure and HLA in healthy donors. Study-wide findings and caveats: By a later analysis, the bulk of CMV-associated TCR beta chains appeared HLA-restricted.

On this clone itself: Its antigen remains unknown.

PCR was performed using 60 Vbeta and 13 Jbeta primers. Sequencing was performed with immunoSEQ multiplex PCR; in TCRdb, only in-frame clones are kept and a portion is missing. The table lists approximately 130,000 clones, around 81% of them singletons. The length of the CDR3 is 14 residues. In germline, CDR1 is SGDLS, CDR2 YYNGEE. V lost 2 bases and J lost 13; bases outside the gene matches: 9. The TCR originated in a man between 18 and 35 years old in good health and CMV-seronegative. V and J are TRBV9 and TRBJ1-6; 7 nucleotides agree with TRBD1. The sequenced material came from PBMCs. The CDR3 sequence is CASSVRDSYVPLHF. The DNA for the CDR3 is TGTGCCAGCAGCGTCCGGGACAGCTACGTTCCCCTCCACTTT.